Listed below are T cell receptor beta chains from one sample, sequenced in a study of blood T cells in healthy people across ages. Each CDR3 protein is one row after TCRdb ran MiXCR on the 5' RACE reads. The sample has 850,000 to 1,000,000 distinct CDR3 sequences, about 51% seen once. What was sequenced was blood. These receptors all come from an older woman in good health. Both conserved end residues are part of each CDR3. The order of the fields is CDR3 protein, CDR3 DNA, J gene, clone size, D gene, V gene. The D gene is left open where the match is weak. The listing skips clone size in some rows; elsewhere it reads once, few, many or a size class.

CDR3aa: CASSETAPSTDTQYF; CDR3nt: TGTGCCAGCAGTGAAACGGCGCCTAGCACAGATACGCAGTATTTT; j_gene: TRBJ2-3; abundance: -; d_gene: -; v_gene: TRBV6-1
CDR3aa: CASSFGSGRAETQYF; CDR3nt: TGTGCCAGCAGCTTCGGTAGCGGGAGGGCAGAGACCCAGTACTTC; j_gene: TRBJ2-5; abundance: many; d_gene: TRBD2; v_gene: TRBV7-9
CDR3aa: CASSQWRGTTDTQYF; CDR3nt: TGTGCCAGCAGCCAATGGAGAGGGACCACAGATACGCAGTATTTT; j_gene: TRBJ2-3; abundance: many; d_gene: -; v_gene: TRBV4-2
CDR3aa: CSASKAGLQETQYF; CDR3nt: TGCAGTGCTTCGAAAGCGGGACTCCAAGAGACCCAGTACTTC; j_gene: TRBJ2-5; abundance: -; d_gene: TRBD2; v_gene: TRBV20-1
CDR3aa: CASSWGQGIFEQYF; CDR3nt: TGTGCCAGCAGTTGGGGGCAGGGAATATTTGAGCAGTACTTC; j_gene: TRBJ2-4; abundance: few; d_gene: -; v_gene: TRBV12-3/TRBV12-4
CDR3aa: CASSAGGGTYEQYF; CDR3nt: TGTGCCAGCAGCGCTGGAGGGGGGACCTACGAGCAGTACTTC; j_gene: TRBJ2-7; abundance: -; d_gene: -; v_gene: TRBV9
CDR3aa: CASSSNRETLNSGANVLTF; CDR3nt: TGTGCCAGCAGTTCCAACAGGGAAACCCTAAACTCTGGGGCCAACGTCCTGACTTTC; j_gene: TRBJ2-6; abundance: -; d_gene: -; v_gene: TRBV27
CDR3aa: CSASRPAYLSYEQYF; CDR3nt: TGCAGTGCTAGTAGGCCAGCGTACCTATCCTACGAGCAGTACTTC; j_gene: TRBJ2-7; abundance: -; d_gene: -; v_gene: TRBV20-1
CDR3aa: CASSFRTAKEQYF; CDR3nt: TGTGCCAGCAGCTTTAGGACGGCCAAGGAGCAGTACTTC; j_gene: TRBJ2-4; abundance: -; d_gene: -; v_gene: TRBV5-6
CDR3aa: CASSLLSASSYNEQFF; CDR3nt: TGCGCCAGCAGCTTGTTGTCGGCAAGCTCCTACAATGAGCAGTTCTTC; j_gene: TRBJ2-1; abundance: -; d_gene: -; v_gene: TRBV5-1
CDR3aa: CSARVLAGPYEQYF; CDR3nt: TGCAGTGCTAGAGTCCTAGCGGGACCCTACGAGCAGTACTTC; j_gene: TRBJ2-7; abundance: -; d_gene: TRBD2; v_gene: TRBV20-1
CDR3aa: CASSQLGPAGNQPQHF; CDR3nt: TGCGCCAGCAGCCAACTAGGGCCGGCGGGCAATCAGCCCCAGCATTTT; j_gene: TRBJ1-5; abundance: few; d_gene: -; v_gene: TRBV4-1
CDR3aa: CASSFAQGLASTYEQYF; CDR3nt: TGTGCCAGCAGTTTTGCCCAGGGACTAGCGAGTACCTACGAGCAGTACTTC; j_gene: TRBJ2-7; abundance: few; d_gene: TRBD2; v_gene: TRBV12-3/TRBV12-4
CDR3aa: CASNPGGGSSYNEQFF; CDR3nt: TGTGCCAGCAACCCGGGCGGTGGTAGCTCCTACAATGAGCAGTTCTTC; j_gene: TRBJ2-1; abundance: few; d_gene: -; v_gene: TRBV6-2/TRBV6-3
CDR3aa: CASSRWGGIKETQYF; CDR3nt: TGTGCCAGCAGCCGGTGGGGGGGCATAAAGGAGACCCAGTACTTC; j_gene: TRBJ2-5; abundance: -; d_gene: -; v_gene: TRBV6-6
CDR3aa: CASSLQGANYEQYF; CDR3nt: TGTGCCAGCAGTTTACAGGGGGCTAACTACGAGCAGTACTTC; j_gene: TRBJ2-7; abundance: -; d_gene: TRBD1; v_gene: TRBV27
CDR3aa: CSASLAGVETQYF; CDR3nt: TGCAGTGCTAGCCTAGCGGGAGTTGAGACCCAGTACTTC; j_gene: TRBJ2-5; abundance: few; d_gene: TRBD2; v_gene: TRBV20-1
CDR3aa: CASQEGVGAKNIQYF; CDR3nt: TGTGCCAGCCAAGAGGGTGTAGGGGCCAAAAACATTCAGTACTTC; j_gene: TRBJ2-4; abundance: -; d_gene: -; v_gene: TRBV15
CDR3aa: CASSQQKGSGANVLTF; CDR3nt: TGCGCCAGCAGCCAACAAAAGGGTAGTGGGGCCAACGTCCTGACTTTC; j_gene: TRBJ2-6; abundance: -; d_gene: -; v_gene: TRBV4-3
CDR3aa: CASSQDASTGGDYGYTF; CDR3nt: TGTGCCAGCAGCCAAGACGCTTCCACAGGGGGCGACTATGGCTACACCTTC; j_gene: TRBJ1-2; abundance: -; d_gene: TRBD1; v_gene: TRBV3-1
CDR3aa: CASSTLDTQYF; CDR3nt: TGTGCCAGCAGCACCCTCGATACGCAGTATTTT; j_gene: TRBJ2-3; abundance: few; d_gene: -; v_gene: TRBV28
CDR3aa: CASSPKAGVYEQYF; CDR3nt: TGTGCCAGCAGTCCGAAAGCGGGAGTCTACGAGCAGTACTTC; j_gene: TRBJ2-7; abundance: few; d_gene: TRBD2; v_gene: TRBV6-5
CDR3aa: CASSQVGSGYNEQFF; CDR3nt: TGCGCCAGCAGCCAAGTGGGCTCAGGGTACAATGAGCAGTTCTTC; j_gene: TRBJ2-1; abundance: -; d_gene: -; v_gene: TRBV4-1
CDR3aa: CASATDTQYF; CDR3nt: TGTGCCAGTGCTACAGATACGCAGTATTTT; j_gene: TRBJ2-3; abundance: -; d_gene: -; v_gene: TRBV2
CDR3aa: CSARASLLYEQYF; CDR3nt: TGCAGTGCTAGAGCGTCCTTACTCTACGAGCAGTACTTC; j_gene: TRBJ2-7; abundance: -; d_gene: -; v_gene: TRBV20-1
CDR3aa: CASSLVGLAGVAGELFF; CDR3nt: TGTGCCAGCAGCTTGGTCGGACTAGCGGGAGTGGCCGGGGAGCTGTTTTTT; j_gene: TRBJ2-2; abundance: -; d_gene: TRBD2; v_gene: TRBV5-6
CDR3aa: CASNGQGYQETQYF; CDR3nt: TGTGCCAGCAACGGGCAGGGGTACCAAGAGACCCAGTACTTC; j_gene: TRBJ2-5; abundance: -; d_gene: -; v_gene: TRBV6-6
CDR3aa: CASSVGQTALVETQYF; CDR3nt: TGTGCCAGCAGCGTAGGGCAGACAGCCCTGGTGGAGACCCAGTACTTC; j_gene: TRBJ2-5; abundance: -; d_gene: -; v_gene: TRBV9
CDR3aa: CASSHKQGSDTQYF; CDR3nt: TGCGCCAGCAGCCATAAACAGGGTTCAGATACGCAGTATTTT; j_gene: TRBJ2-3; abundance: -; d_gene: -; v_gene: TRBV4-1
CDR3aa: CASSQNLLKTGDGYGYTF; CDR3nt: TGCGCCAGCAGCCAAAATCTACTTAAGACAGGGGACGGCTATGGCTACACCTTC; j_gene: TRBJ1-2; abundance: -; d_gene: TRBD1; v_gene: TRBV4-3
CDR3aa: CASGHGSPYEQYF; CDR3nt: TGTGCCAGCGGTCACGGGAGCCCCTACGAGCAGTACTTC; j_gene: TRBJ2-7; abundance: -; d_gene: -; v_gene: TRBV13
CDR3aa: CSVTGLAGSDEQFF; CDR3nt: TGCAGCGTCACGGGACTAGCGGGATCAGATGAGCAGTTCTTC; j_gene: TRBJ2-1; abundance: -; d_gene: TRBD2; v_gene: TRBV29-1
CDR3aa: CASSSWSGYVEQFF; CDR3nt: TGCGCCAGCAGCTCCTGGAGCGGATACGTAGAGCAGTTCTTC; j_gene: TRBJ2-1; abundance: few; d_gene: -; v_gene: TRBV5-1
CDR3aa: CSASTRDSNTF; CDR3nt: TGCAGTGCTAGTACCAGGGATTCCAACACCTTC; j_gene: TRBJ1-2; abundance: -; d_gene: -; v_gene: TRBV20-1
CDR3aa: CASSKQGAQTQYF; CDR3nt: TGTGCCAGCAGCAAACAGGGGGCGCAGACGCAGTATTTT; j_gene: TRBJ2-3; abundance: -; d_gene: TRBD1; v_gene: TRBV7-6
CDR3aa: CASSQPDRDQPQHF; CDR3nt: TGTGCCAGCAGCCAACCAGACAGGGACCAGCCCCAGCATTTT; j_gene: TRBJ1-5; abundance: -; d_gene: TRBD1; v_gene: TRBV16
CDR3aa: CASSLQADSNQPQHF; CDR3nt: TGTGCCAGCAGCCTTCAGGCGGATAGCAATCAGCCCCAGCATTTT; j_gene: TRBJ1-5; abundance: -; d_gene: -; v_gene: TRBV27
CDR3aa: CALRKGADNEQFF; CDR3nt: TGTGCCCTAAGGAAGGGGGCGGACAATGAGCAGTTCTTC; j_gene: TRBJ2-1; abundance: -; d_gene: TRBD1; v_gene: TRBV10-3
CDR3aa: CASSPWTGKNEKLFF; CDR3nt: TGTGCCAGCAGTCCATGGACAGGGAAGAATGAAAAACTGTTTTTT; j_gene: TRBJ1-4; abundance: -; d_gene: TRBD1; v_gene: TRBV6-2/TRBV6-3
CDR3aa: CAIRPGQGGYGYTF; CDR3nt: TGTGCCATCAGGCCTGGACAGGGAGGCTATGGCTACACCTTC; j_gene: TRBJ1-2; abundance: -; d_gene: TRBD1; v_gene: TRBV10-3
CDR3aa: CSARRLAGIHNEQFF; CDR3nt: TGCAGTGCTCGCCGACTAGCGGGAATTCACAATGAGCAGTTCTTC; j_gene: TRBJ2-1; abundance: few; d_gene: TRBD2; v_gene: TRBV20-1
CDR3aa: CASSSSNLEGEQYF; CDR3nt: TGTGCCAGCAGCTCGTCGAATCTAGAGGGCGAGCAGTACTTC; j_gene: TRBJ2-7; abundance: -; d_gene: -; v_gene: TRBV7-9
CDR3aa: CASEAGTSTDTQYF; CDR3nt: TGTGCCAGCGAGGCGGGAACTAGCACAGATACGCAGTATTTT; j_gene: TRBJ2-3; abundance: -; d_gene: -; v_gene: TRBV25-1
CDR3aa: CASSLQGTETQYF; CDR3nt: TGTGCCAGCAGCTTACAGGGTACAGAGACCCAGTACTTC; j_gene: TRBJ2-5; abundance: -; d_gene: -; v_gene: TRBV7-9
CDR3aa: CASSPGRGKTYEQYF; CDR3nt: TGTGCCAGCAGCCCCGGGAGGGGTAAAACCTACGAGCAGTACTTC; j_gene: TRBJ2-7; abundance: -; d_gene: TRBD2; v_gene: TRBV7-2
CDR3aa: CAISVEGSYEQYF; CDR3nt: TGTGCCATCAGTGTCGAGGGCTCCTACGAGCAGTACTTC; j_gene: TRBJ2-7; abundance: few; d_gene: -; v_gene: TRBV10-3
CDR3aa: CASSSQDRIYEQYF; CDR3nt: TGTGCCAGCAGTTCGCAAGACAGGATCTACGAGCAGTACTTC; j_gene: TRBJ2-7; abundance: -; d_gene: -; v_gene: TRBV27
CDR3aa: CSAAREGSSYEQYF; CDR3nt: TGCAGTGCAGCCAGGGAAGGGAGCTCCTACGAGCAGTACTTC; j_gene: TRBJ2-7; abundance: -; d_gene: -; v_gene: TRBV20-1
CDR3aa: CSATLAGGYNEQFF; CDR3nt: TGCAGCGCTACACTAGCGGGGGGATACAATGAGCAGTTCTTC; j_gene: TRBJ2-1; abundance: -; d_gene: TRBD2; v_gene: TRBV29-1
CDR3aa: CASSQVQLAGDYRGTDTQYF; CDR3nt: TGTGCCAGCAGCCAGGTTCAACTAGCGGGAGACTATAGGGGGACAGATACGCAGTATTTT; j_gene: TRBJ2-3; abundance: -; d_gene: TRBD2; v_gene: TRBV14
CDR3aa: CATSTGVVPYEQYF; CDR3nt: TGTGCCACCAGCACCGGCGTAGTCCCCTACGAGCAGTACTTC; j_gene: TRBJ2-7; abundance: -; d_gene: -; v_gene: TRBV15
CDR3aa: CASSDGGGVGANVLTF; CDR3nt: TGTGCCAGCAGTGATGGAGGGGGAGTTGGGGCCAACGTCCTGACTTTC; j_gene: TRBJ2-6; abundance: once; d_gene: -; v_gene: TRBV6-1
CDR3aa: CASRGSAGIQPQHF; CDR3nt: TGTGCCAGCAGAGGTTCGGCAGGGATACAGCCCCAGCATTTT; j_gene: TRBJ1-5; abundance: -; d_gene: -; v_gene: TRBV6-2/TRBV6-3
CDR3aa: CASSQGPWGGGYEQYF; CDR3nt: TGTGCCAGCAGCCAAGGTCCGTGGGGTGGAGGCTACGAGCAGTACTTC; j_gene: TRBJ2-7; abundance: few; d_gene: -; v_gene: TRBV3-1
CDR3aa: CASSLRGHLAGSTDTQYF; CDR3nt: TGTGCCAGCAGTTTGAGGGGGCACTTAGCGGGTTCAACAGATACGCAGTATTTT; j_gene: TRBJ2-3; abundance: -; d_gene: -; v_gene: TRBV28